These 10 T cell receptor beta chains came from one sample sequenced in a study of blood T cell repertoires in COVID-19. Profiling relied on immunoSEQ multiplex PCR, and the TCRdb table lists in-frame clones only, not all of them. The table shows approximately 47,000 clones, with over 65% occurring only once. The source material was peripheral blood. The receptors originated from a woman aged 55-69 years with acute or convalescent COVID-19.

The V call is TRBV20-1, the J call TRBJ2-2; 11 nucleotides line up with TRBD2. CDR1 and CDR2 from the germline V gene are DFQATT and SNEGSKA (reference sequence). The CDR3 has 17 amino acids. Trimming took 3 bases from V and 1 from J; bases not matched to a gene: 7. CDR3 bases: TGCAGTGCTAGTGCCCTTAGCGGGAGGGTGAACACCGGGGAGCTGTTTTTT. As protein: CSASALSGRVNTGELFF.

The chain links TRBV12-3 or TRBV12-4 to TRBJ1-2, with a tentative D call TRBD1 (6 bases). The length of the CDR3 is 13 residues. V was cut by 5 bases and J by 4 bases, with 11 bases left in between. The CDR3: CASSPDRLYGYTF. CDR3 coding DNA: TGTGCCAGCAGTCCAGACAGGCTCTATGGCTACACCTTC.

The rearrangement joins TRBV25-1 to TRBJ2-1, with D perhaps TRBD2 (6 bases). Between the trimmed V and J ends, which lost 4 bases and 2 bases, there was a span of 12 bases. The germline CDR1 and CDR2 sequences are MGHDK and SYGVNS. There are 15 residues in the CDR3. The CDR3 is CASSGGDPPYNEQFF. CDR3 nucleotide sequence: TGTGCCAGCAGTGGGGGGGACCCGCCCTACAATGAGCAGTTCTTC.

This clone was picked up a small number of times. J is TRBJ2-1 and V is TRBV7-9, with D perhaps TRBD2 (6 bases). The germline V gene encodes CDR1 SEHNR and CDR2 FQNEAQ (reference sequence). Trimming pared 8 bases from V and 5 bases from J, leaving 13 bases between. This CDR3 has 13 residues. The CDR3 DNA follows: TGTGCCAGCGGGAGGAGTGGGAACAATGAGCAGTTCTTC. This codes for CASGRSGNNEQFF.

The CDR3 coding sequence is TGTGCCAGCAGCGTCGGGACTAGCGGGAACGGTGAGCAGTTCTTC. The encoded protein is CASSVGTSGNGEQFF. This rearrangement joins TRBV9 to TRBJ2-1; 13 bases are a match to TRBD2. Germline loops: CDR1 SGDLS, CDR2 YYNGEE. The CDR3 is 15 residues long. Trimming took 2 bases from V and 9 from J; bases not matched to a gene: 5.

The J gene is TRBJ2-7, the V gene TRBV18; a weak D match, TRBD1 (5 bases). The germline V and J ends were trimmed by 2 bases and 2 bases, with 13 bases remaining between them. Germline V gene lookup returns CDR1 KGHSH and CDR2 LQKENI. CDR3 length: 15 amino acids. The CDR3 loop reads CASSPIPARAYEQYF. In nucleotides, the CDR3 is TGTGCCAGCTCACCAATACCCGCCAGGGCCTACGAGCAGTACTTC.

The table lists this clone with a few counts. The chain uses TRBV29-1 and TRBJ2-7; 9 nucleotides match TRBD2. The length of the CDR3 is 16 residues. The junction had 16 bases not matched to a gene; V was cut back by 5 bases and J by 5 bases. CDR1 is SQVTM and CDR2 is ANQGSEA in the germline V gene. CDR3 nucleotides: TGCAGCGTTTCCGGGGAGACTATAGCGGGAGTTCACGAGCAGTACTTC. Translation: CSVSGETIAGVHEQYF.

The V and J genes are TRBV2 and TRBJ1-2; possible D gene TRBD1, 6 bases. The CDR3 covers 13 residues. Germline assignment: CDR1 SNHLY and CDR2 FYNNEI. Trimming removed 6 bases at V and 6 bases at J, with 14 bases between. This chain's CDR3 is CASRRQERNGYTF. The CDR3 coding sequence is TGTGCCAGCAGAAGACAGGAGAGGAATGGCTACACCTTC. The entire variable domain, with the rest obtained from reference TRBV2 and TRBJ1-2, is as follows: EPEVTQTPSHQVTQMGQEVILRCVPISNHLYFYWYRQILGQKVEFLVSFYNNEISEKSEIFDDQFSVERPDGSNFTLKIRSTKLEDSAMYFCASRRQERNGYTFGSGTRLTVV.

The genes are TRBV19 and TRBJ2-1; 11 positions match TRBD2. J gave up 4 bases and V 3 bases, and 5 bases lay outside the gene matches. The V gene's germline CDR1 is LNHDA and CDR2 SQIVND (reference sequence). This CDR3 is 16 amino acids long. This CDR3 is CASSMLAGGLYNEQFF. DNA of the CDR3: TGTGCCAGTAGTATGTTAGCGGGAGGGTTATACAATGAGCAGTTCTTC. Full variable domain (remainder filled in from reference TRBV19 and TRBJ2-1): DGGITQSPKYLFRKEGQNVTLSCEQNLNHDAMYWYRQDPGQGLRLIYYSQIVNDFQKGDIAEGYSVSREKKESFPLTVTSAQKNPTAFYLCASSMLAGGLYNEQFFGPGTRLTVL.

There are a few counts of this clone. The gene calls are TRBV7-3 and TRBJ2-1; D possibly corresponds to TRBD2 (5 bases). This CDR3 is built from 13 residues. Germline V gene data show CDR1 as SGHTA and CDR2 as FQGTGA. Trimming left V 4 bases short and J 6 bases short, with 10 bases between. The CDR3 loop reads CASSYSSSNEQFF. Written as DNA, the CDR3 is TGTGCCAGCAGCTACTCTAGCAGCAATGAGCAGTTCTTC.